The 19 T cell receptor beta chains listed next were all sequenced from one sample in a study of blood T cell repertoires in COVID-19. Assay: immunoSEQ multiplex PCR; the TCRdb copy retains only in-frame clones and omits some. The table records roughly 140,000 clones, approximately 87% of them present only once. Sequenced sample: PBMCs or T cells enriched from blood (not recorded which). The receptors shown here come from a man over 45 in a cohort exposed to, infected with or recovered from COVID-19 (not recorded which).

This clone came up once. J is TRBJ2-7 and V is TRBV6-5; D is possibly TRBD1 (6 bases). V dropped 6 bases and J dropped 7 bases, with 10 bases sitting between them. Germline values: CDR1 MNHEY, CDR2 SVGAGI. The CDR3 has 11 residues. The chain's CDR3 is CASSRDKEQYF. The CDR3 region has the DNA TGTGCCAGCAGCCGGGACAAGGAGCAGTACTTC.

The genes are TRBV27 and TRBJ2-7, with 9 bases aligning to TRBD1. Per germline, CDR1 MNHEY and CDR2 SMNVEV (reference sequence). This CDR3 is built from 15 residues. After removal of 8 bases from V and 3 bases from J, the junction contained 11 bases not matched to a gene. The CDR3 reads CASGTGTGTLYEQYF. DNA of the CDR3: TGTGCCAGCGGAACCGGGACAGGGACTCTCTACGAGCAGTACTTC.

The gene calls are TRBV5-1 and TRBJ2-1; TRBD2 matches at 7 bases. Germline CDR1 is SGHRS and CDR2 is YFSETQ. This CDR3 has 15 residues. The J segment lost 1 base and the V segment lost 3 bases, leaving 4 bases of the junction unmatched. Here the CDR3 reads CASSSSGLSYNEQFF. CDR3 DNA sequence: TGCGCCAGCAGCTCCTCGGGACTATCCTACAATGAGCAGTTCTTC.

The chain's CDR3 is CASTHLGGLGQETQYF. The CDR3 nucleotides are TGTGCCAGCACCCATTTGGGGGGGCTGGGGCAAGAGACCCAGTACTTC. The J gene is TRBJ2-5, the V gene TRBV28; D is perhaps TRBD2 (7 bases). Trimming took off 7 bases at V and 2 bases at J, with 20 bases between the two ends. The germline gives CDR1 MDHEN, CDR2 SYDVKM. CDR3 length equals 16 residues. Looking up the rest from reference TRBV28 and TRBJ2-5 gives the full variable domain: DVKVTQSSRYLVKRTGEKVFLECVQDMDHENMFWYRQDPGLGLRLIYFSYDVKMKEKGDIPEGYSVSREKKERFSLILESASTNQTSMYLCASTHLGGLGQETQYFGPGTRLLVL.

The CDR3 bases are TGTGCCAGCAGCGGCCGGGAACCCCCGGGCGAGCAGTACTTC. The encoded protein is CASSGREPPGEQYF. The rearrangement uses TRBV3-1 (or the pseudogene TRBV3-2) and TRBJ2-7; D might be TRBD2 (5 bases). Deletions cut 5 bases from V and 6 bases from J, with 17 bases between. The CDR3 has 14 amino acids. Germline V gene data show CDR1 as LGHDT and CDR2 as YNNKEL (reference sequence).

A single count supports this clone. The V gene is TRBV10-1, the J gene TRBJ2-5; 7 positions match TRBD2. With 0 bases clipped from V and 2 bases from J, the junction kept 0 bases outside the gene matches. This CDR3 is built from 14 residues. CDR1 and CDR2 (germline): WNHNN, SYGVQD (reference sequence). The chain's CDR3 is CASSESGGQETQYF. The DNA for the CDR3 is TGCGCCAGCAGTGAGTCCGGGGGGCAAGAGACCCAGTACTTC.

This sequence joins TRBV4-1 and TRBJ1-5; 8 positions agree with TRBD1. J was trimmed by 1 base and V by 0 bases; bases with no gene match: 8. Germline assignment: CDR1 MGHRA and CDR2 YSYEKL. This CDR3 has 18 amino acids. CDR3 sequence reads: CASSQDQTGVLSNQPQHF. The CDR3 coding sequence is TGCGCCAGCAGCCAAGATCAGACAGGGGTTTTAAGCAATCAGCCCCAGCATTTT.

The chain employs TRBV5-1 and TRBJ1-2, with D maybe TRBD1 (6 bases). Per germline, CDR1 SGHRS and CDR2 YFSETQ. V lost 4 bases to trimming and J lost 4 bases, with 14 bases between them. The CDR3 sequence is 14 residues long. CDR3 residues: CASSPRQASYGYTF. The DNA for the CDR3 is TGCGCCAGCAGCCCCAGACAGGCGAGCTATGGCTACACCTTC. Using reference TRBV5-1 and TRBJ1-2 for the parts outside the CDR3, the full variable domain is KAGVTQTPRYLIKTRGQQVTLSCSPISGHRSVSWYQQTPGQGLQFLFEYFSETQRNKGNFPGRFSGRQFSNSRSEMNVSTLELGDSALYLCASSPRQASYGYTFGSGTRLTVV.

The rearrangement uses TRBV10-3 and TRBJ2-7; 9 bases line up with TRBD1. This CDR3 is built from 14 residues. The junction had 6 bases not matched to a gene; V was cut back by 9 bases and J by 0 bases. Per germline, CDR1 ENHRY and CDR2 SYGVKD. The CDR3 here is CAIGRQGDSYEQYF. The DNA of the CDR3 is TGTGCCATAGGCCGACAGGGGGACTCCTACGAGCAGTACTTC.

This clone was detected a few times. The rearrangement links TRBV28 to TRBJ1-2; perhaps TRBD1 as D (6 bases). This CDR3 comprises 13 residues. CDR1 and CDR2 from the germline V gene are MDHEN and SYDVKM. V lost 4 bases to trimming and J lost 7 bases, with 13 bases between them. The CDR3 reads CASSYTGYGGYTF. CDR3 nucleotides: TGTGCCAGCAGTTATACAGGGTATGGTGGCTACACCTTC.

The chain couples TRBV7-3 to TRBJ2-5; TRBD2 matches 8 bases. Germline trimming cut 3 bases from V and 1 base from J; bases unmatched to any gene: 4. The CDR3 is 15 residues long. Germline V CDR1 and CDR2: SGHTA, FQGTGA. CDR3 region: CASSFFSGTQETQYF. The DNA of the CDR3 is TGTGCCAGCAGCTTTTTTAGCGGGACCCAAGAGACCCAGTACTTC.

The V gene is TRBV28, the J gene TRBJ2-1; 8 bases align to TRBD1. V shed 6 bases, J shed 6 bases, and the junction held 7 bases outside the gene matches. The CDR3 extends over 14 amino acids. From germline, CDR1 is MDHEN and CDR2 SYDVKM. The chain's CDR3 is CASRRAGQGNEQFF. CDR3 bases: TGTGCCAGCAGGCGGGCCGGACAGGGCAATGAGCAGTTCTTC.

The J gene is TRBJ1-1, the V gene TRBV6-5, with a tentative D call TRBD1 (6 bases). Germline CDR1 MNHEY, CDR2 SVGAGI. The V and J ends lost 6 bases and 2 bases respectively, with 13 bases between them. The CDR3 has 14 amino acids. CDR3 sequence (DNA): TGTGCCAGCAGAGCCAGGGGCCACAACACTGAAGCTTTCTTT. Amino acids: CASRARGHNTEAFF.

V and J are TRBV6-5 and TRBJ2-1; TRBD2 might be the D (5 bases). CDR3 length: 12 residues. V was pared by 5 bases and J by 10 bases, with 12 bases between. From germline, CDR1 is MNHEY and CDR2 SVGAGI. The CDR3 loop reads CASSHSSGEQFF. The CDR3 bases are TGTGCCAGCAGTCACAGCTCGGGAGAGCAGTTCTTC.

This clone has just a few counts. This chain connects TRBV28 to TRBJ2-5, with 7 positions matching TRBD2. The trim removed 8 bases at V and 4 bases at J, leaving 10 bases unmatched. CDR3 length: 14 amino acids. CDR1 is MDHEN, CDR2 SYDVKM, per germline. For the CDR3, the DNA is TGTGCCAGCTCTCTAACTTTAGCGGGAGAGACCCAGTACTTC. This gives the protein CASSLTLAGETQYF.

The chain recombines TRBV10-3 with TRBJ1-3; D ambiguous. V was trimmed by 2 bases and J by 0 bases, leaving 8 bases between them. The CDR3 has 15 residues. CDR1 and CDR2 (germline): ENHRY, SYGVKD. CDR3: CAISERESSGNTIYF. For the CDR3, the DNA is TGTGCCATCAGTGAGAGGGAGAGCTCTGGAAACACCATATATTTT.

Many counts were recorded for this clone. The V call is TRBV19, the J call TRBJ2-2; 9 nucleotides line up with TRBD2. Germline V gene data show CDR1 as LNHDA and CDR2 as SQIVND (reference sequence). The CDR3 runs to 16 residues. Trimming cost V 2 bases and J 6 bases; bases outside gene matches: 7. The CDR3 DNA is TGTGCCAGTAGTATATCCAGCGGGAGGCTTGCCGGGGAGCTGTTTTTT. Its translation: CASSISSGRLAGELFF.

The chain joins TRBV9 to TRBJ2-1; no firm D call. Per the germline V gene, CDR1 is SGDLS and CDR2 is YYNGEE. The CDR3 extends over 13 amino acids. The V end was cut by 3 bases, the J end by 5 bases, with 9 bases between. The CDR3 DNA follows: TGTGCCAGCAGCGGGGCAGGCCACAATGAGCAGTTCTTC. Its protein product is CASSGAGHNEQFF.

The V gene is TRBV30, the J gene TRBJ1-4; D not certain. This CDR3 has 13 residues. CDR1 and CDR2 from the germline V gene are GTSNPN and SVGIG (reference sequence). Between the trimmed V and J ends, which lost 2 bases and 4 bases, there was a span of 8 bases. CDR3 coding DNA: TGTGCCTGGAGTATAGAGTTTAATGAAAAACTGTTTTTT. Its protein product is CAWSIEFNEKLFF.